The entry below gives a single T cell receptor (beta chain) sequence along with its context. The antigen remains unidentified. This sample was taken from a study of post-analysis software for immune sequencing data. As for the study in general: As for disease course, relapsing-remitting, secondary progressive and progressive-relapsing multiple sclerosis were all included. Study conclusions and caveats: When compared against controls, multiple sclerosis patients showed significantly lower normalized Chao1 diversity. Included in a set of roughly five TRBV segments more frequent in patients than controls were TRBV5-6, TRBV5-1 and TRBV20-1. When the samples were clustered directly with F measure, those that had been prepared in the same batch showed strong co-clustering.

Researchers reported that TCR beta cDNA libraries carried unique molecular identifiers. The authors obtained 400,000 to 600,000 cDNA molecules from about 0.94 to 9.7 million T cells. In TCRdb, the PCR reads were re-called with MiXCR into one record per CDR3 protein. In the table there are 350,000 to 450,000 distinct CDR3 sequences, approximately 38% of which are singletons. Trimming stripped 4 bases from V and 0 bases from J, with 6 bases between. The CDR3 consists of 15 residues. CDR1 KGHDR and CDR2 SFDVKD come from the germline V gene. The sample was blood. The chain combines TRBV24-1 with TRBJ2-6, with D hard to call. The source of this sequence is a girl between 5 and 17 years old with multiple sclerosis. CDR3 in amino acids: CATSELISGANVLTF. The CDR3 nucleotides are TGTGCCACCAGTGAACTGATCTCTGGGGCCAACGTCCTGACTTTC.